This T cell receptor (beta chain) was sequenced during a study of cytomegalovirus exposure and HLA in healthy donors. Notes on the study in general: The study listed 150 to 200 cytomegalovirus-associated TCR beta chains. Evidence from a later analysis indicated that most CMV-associated TCR beta chains looked HLA-restricted. Immune exposure information available was restricted to CMV serostatus.

This clone has a single count. Its antigen remains unidentified. The CDR3 is made up of 15 amino acids. V shed 5 bases and J shed 2 bases, with 12 bases lying between them. The germline V gene has CDR1 SGHTA and CDR2 FQGNSA. The primer mix had 60 Vbeta and 13 Jbeta primers. The data were produced by immunoSEQ multiplex PCR, yet TCRdb's version contains in-frame clones alone and is incomplete. This table holds 200,000 to 250,000 clones, roughly 82% found once. This sequence was found in a middle-aged woman in good health and CMV-seropositive. Specimen: PBMCs. The V and J genes are TRBV7-2 and TRBJ2-2; the D gene is possibly TRBD2 (5 bases). CDR3 nucleotides: TGTGCCAGCAGCCCAACTAGATATAACACCGGGGAGCTGTTTTTT. Its translation: CASSPTRYNTGELFF.